A selection of T cell receptor beta chains follows, all from one sample in a study of shared clonotypes between healthy human individuals. TCRdb's copy holds only in-frame clones and misses some; the assay was immunoSEQ multiplex PCR. The sample lists fewer than 400,000 clones; under 80% were seen once. Input material: memory CD4+ T cells sorted from blood. These receptor sequences come from a young man in good health. Both conserved end residues are part of each CDR3. The D gene is left open where the match is weak. The size entry is marked missing in some rows and otherwise reads once, few, many or a size class.

j_call | d_call | v_call | clone_size | cdr3_aa | cdr3_nt
TRBJ2-7 | TRBD2 | TRBV2 | . | CASSGGLAGLEQYF | TGTGCCAGCAGTGGGGGACTAGCGGGCCTCGAGCAGTACTTC
TRBJ2-7 | TRBD1 | TRBV18 | . | CASSPDRVVYEQYF | TGTGCCAGCTCACCCGACAGGGTAGTCTACGAGCAGTACTTC
TRBJ1-1 | . | TRBV28 | . | CASSRLLNTEAFF | TGTGCCAGCAGTCGGCTTCTTAACACTGAAGCTTTCTTT
TRBJ2-3 | . | TRBV2 | . | CASSDQGGTDTQYF | TGTGCCAGCAGTGATCAGGGAGGCACAGATACGCAGTATTTT
TRBJ2-1 | . | TRBV19 | . | CASRSDRSSYNEQFF | TGTGCCAGCAGATCCGACAGGAGCTCCTACAATGAGCAGTTCTTC
TRBJ2-3 | TRBD2 | TRBV10-1 | . | CASSDGGTDTQYF | TGCGCCAGCAGTGACGGGGGGACAGATACGCAGTATTTT
TRBJ2-3 | TRBD2 | TRBV5-4 | . | CASSSERGSTDTQYF | TGTGCCAGCAGTTCCGAGCGGGGAAGCACAGATACGCAGTATTTT
TRBJ1-2 | . | TRBV28 | . | CASRPSRGSYGYTF | TGTGCCAGCAGGCCCTCCCGGGGGTCCTATGGCTACACCTTC
TRBJ1-1 | TRBD1 | TRBV7-9 | . | CASRPVPGQGLDTEAFF | TGTGCCAGCAGACCAGTCCCGGGACAGGGATTGGACACTGAAGCTTTCTTT
TRBJ2-1 | TRBD1 | TRBV18 | few | CASSPQQGAGYNEQFF | TGTGCCAGCTCACCACAGCAGGGGGCGGGCTACAATGAGCAGTTCTTC
TRBJ1-5 | . | TRBV7-2 | . | CASSLGDFRSQHF | TGTGCCAGCAGCTTAGGTGACTTCAGGTCACAGCATTTT
TRBJ2-3 | . | TRBV5-6 | . | CASSLQGGDTQYF | TGTGCCAGCAGCCTCCAGGGCGGCGATACGCAGTATTTT
TRBJ2-7 | . | TRBV10-3 | . | CATSDNSYEQYF | TGTGCCACCTCGGACAATTCCTACGAGCAGTACTTC
TRBJ2-3 | . | TRBV5-1 | . | CASSIDSGRVDTQYF | TGCGCCAGCAGCATCGACTCGGGCAGGGTGGATACGCAGTATTTT
TRBJ2-3 | . | TRBV5-8 | . | CASSLIEATDTQYF | TGTGCCAGCAGCTTGATCGAGGCCACAGATACGCAGTATTTT
TRBJ2-1 | TRBD2 | TRBV6-5 | . | CASRRGGSYNEQFF | TGTGCCAGCCGCCGGGGGGGGTCCTACAATGAGCAGTTCTTC
TRBJ1-1 | . | TRBV6-6 | few | CASRFLTQMNTEAFF | TGTGCCAGCAGATTTTTGACACAAATGAACACTGAAGCTTTCTTT
TRBJ1-4 | . | TRBV5-1 | . | CASSDRIEEKLFF | TGCGCCAGCAGCGACCGGATAGAGGAAAAACTGTTTTTT
TRBJ1-5 | . | TRBV28 | few | CASSSREGSGQPQHF | TGTGCCAGCAGTTCCCGCGAGGGCTCTGGGCAGCCCCAGCATTTT
TRBJ2-7 | TRBD2 | TRBV7-2 | . | CASRGPGLAGTGYEQYF | TGTGCCAGCAGGGGACCGGGACTAGCGGGAACGGGGTACGAGCAGTACTTC
TRBJ2-3 | TRBD2 | TRBV4-3 | . | CASSQDLGSGRSADTQYF | TGCGCCAGCAGCCAAGATTTGGGTAGCGGGAGGTCGGCAGATACGCAGTATTTT
TRBJ1-2 | . | TRBV19 | few | CASSMNRAYGYTF | TGTGCCAGTAGTATGAACAGGGCATATGGCTACACCTTC
TRBJ2-5 | TRBD2 | TRBV5-1 | . | CASSSGLQETQYF | TGCGCCAGCAGCTCGGGACTACAAGAGACCCAGTACTTC
TRBJ2-1 | . | TRBV5-1 | many | CASRLGTASGEQFF | TGCGCCAGCCGACTGGGGACGGCGTCCGGTGAGCAGTTCTTC
TRBJ1-2 | TRBD1 | TRBV9 | . | CASSVTPGTAYGYTF | TGTGCCAGCAGCGTAACCCCCGGGACAGCCTATGGCTACACCTTC
TRBJ2-3 | TRBD1 | TRBV29-1 | . | CSDDRGLPDTQYF | TGCAGCGACGACAGGGGGTTGCCAGATACGCAGTATTTT
TRBJ2-1 | TRBD2 | TRBV7-2 | . | CASSLFGGRTYNEQFF | TGTGCCAGCAGCTTATTCGGCGGGAGGACCTACAATGAGCAGTTCTTC
TRBJ2-2 | TRBD2 | TRBV5-1 | . | CASRSGLAEMGGELFF | TGCGCCAGCAGATCGGGACTAGCGGAGATGGGCGGGGAGCTGTTTTTT
TRBJ2-7 | . | TRBV2 | many | CASSAQSRNEQYF | TGTGCCAGCAGTGCTCAGTCTAGGAACGAGCAGTACTTC
TRBJ2-7 | TRBD1 | TRBV10-3 | . | CAITGTGEGEQYF | TGTGCCATCACTGGGACAGGGGAGGGCGAGCAGTACTTC
TRBJ2-4 | . | TRBV5-8 | . | CASSLGHLGAKNIQYF | TGTGCCAGCAGCTTGGGACATCTTGGAGCCAAAAACATTCAGTACTTC
TRBJ2-7 | . | TRBV5-1 | . | CASSPEGVEQYF | TGCGCCAGCAGCCCCGAGGGTGTCGAGCAGTACTTC
TRBJ1-5 | TRBD1 | TRBV4-2 | . | CASSQDAGGATIGHF | TGTGCCAGCAGCCAAGATGCAGGGGGCGCGACAATTGGGCATTTT
TRBJ2-4 | . | TRBV28 | . | CASRQGSRFQYF | TGTGCCAGCAGACAGGGATCACGGTTTCAGTACTTC
TRBJ2-2 | TRBD2 | TRBV19 | . | CASSKGLARTGELFF | TGTGCCAGTAGTAAGGGACTAGCGAGGACCGGGGAGCTGTTTTTT
TRBJ2-3 | TRBD1 | TRBV4-3 | few | CASSQGGDRLITDTQYF | TGCGCCAGCAGCCAAGGGGGGGACAGGTTAATCACAGATACGCAGTATTTT
TRBJ1-4 | . | TRBV19 | . | CASSIIVGGPRNEKLFF | TGTGCCAGTAGTATAATCGTCGGGGGTCCGCGGAATGAAAAACTGTTTTTT
TRBJ2-5 | . | TRBV28 | . | CASSFGAGAGVETQYF | TGTGCCAGCAGTTTTGGGGCCGGCGCGGGTGTTGAGACCCAGTACTTC
TRBJ1-5 | . | TRBV19 | . | CASSIIGQGQPQHF | TGTGCCAGTAGTATAATCGGCCAGGGGCAGCCCCAGCATTTT
TRBJ2-5 | . | TRBV28 | . | CASRSTVRTQYF | TGTGCCAGCAGAAGCACTGTAAGGACCCAGTACTTC
TRBJ1-5 | . | TRBV11-2 | many | CASSPGSRNQPQHF | TGTGCCAGCAGCCCCGGTTCACGCAATCAGCCCCAGCATTTT
TRBJ2-1 | . | TRBV5-4 | once | CASSSTGTAYNEQFF | TGTGCCAGCAGTAGTACAGGGACGGCCTACAATGAGCAGTTCTTC
TRBJ2-7 | . | TRBV7-8 | . | CASSPRTSSSYEQYF | TGTGCCAGCAGCCCGCGGACTTCGAGCTCCTACGAGCAGTACTTC
TRBJ2-6 | TRBD2 | TRBV2 | once | CASRAGYSGANVLTF | TGTGCCAGCAGAGCGGGGTACTCTGGGGCCAACGTCCTGACTTTC
TRBJ1-1 | . | TRBV7-6 | . | CASSLVGGSNTEAFF | TGTGCCAGCAGCTTAGTGGGGGGATCGAACACTGAAGCTTTCTTT
TRBJ2-3 | TRBD2 | TRBV11-1 | . | CASSPAAGVSTDTQYF | TGTGCCAGCAGCCCTGCCGCGGGGGTAAGCACAGATACGCAGTATTTT
TRBJ1-4 | . | TRBV20-1 | . | CSAFEVGKLFF | TGCAGTGCCTTTGAGGTTGGAAAACTGTTTTTT
TRBJ2-3 | TRBD2 | TRBV7-9 | . | CASSFGTSGISTDTQYF | TGTGCCAGCAGCTTTGGGACTAGCGGGATCAGCACAGATACGCAGTATTTT
TRBJ1-2 | . | TRBV6-1 | . | CASSLPESGYTF | TGTGCCAGCAGTTTGCCAGAGAGTGGCTACACCTTC
TRBJ2-5 | . | TRBV10-3 | . | CAISDPVRGETQYF | TGTGCCATCAGTGACCCGGTGAGAGGAGAGACCCAGTACTTC
TRBJ2-5 | TRBD2 | TRBV5-4 | . | CASSDRTSGGQTQYF | TGTGCCAGCAGCGACAGGACTAGCGGGGGCCAGACCCAGTACTTC
TRBJ2-5 | . | TRBV7-9 | . | CASSFGGPLQETQYF | TGTGCCAGCAGCTTTGGGGGGCCGCTCCAAGAGACCCAGTACTTC
TRBJ2-1 | . | TRBV5-4 | . | CASSQGGGYEQFF | TGTGCCAGCAGCCAGGGAGGCGGGTATGAGCAGTTCTTC
TRBJ2-7 | TRBD1 | TRBV7-9 | . | CASSKNPGQNYEQYF | TGTGCCAGCAGCAAAAACCCGGGACAGAACTACGAGCAGTACTTC
TRBJ2-5 | TRBD1 | TRBV18 | many | CASSLGTGETQYF | TGTGCCAGCTCACTCGGGACAGGCGAGACCCAGTACTTC